This T cell receptor beta chain was identified during a study of spatial heterogeneity in lung cancer. Overall study findings and caveats: Detection of ubiquitous tumor TCRs in blood was higher at resection than follow-up.

This clonotype was observed at least ten times. Its matching antigen is unknown. Via MiXCR, TCRdb re-called the 5' RACE reads, giving one row per CDR3 protein. The sample carries about 85,000 distinct CDR3 sequences, about 20% recorded once. The length of the CDR3 is 19 residues. The V gene lost 3 bases and the J gene lost 0 bases, with 20 bases spanning the gap. The germline CDR1 and CDR2 sequences are MGHRA and YSYEKL. Time point in this sample: sample taken at primary tumor resection. No cell sorting; template was whole RNA from tumor, lung tissue or PBMC. Around 70 TRACERx patients with early, untreated non-small cell lung cancer donated samples.

The chain carries TRBV4-1 and TRBJ2-2; possibly TRBD2 for D (5 bases). The clonotype was recovered from a male donor with early-stage non-small cell lung cancer. Sequencing used PBMCs, obtained at surgery. The CDR3 nucleotides are TGCGCCAGCAGCCAGCAGGACTTGAGATCAAACGCGAACACCGGGGAGCTGTTTTTT. Its protein product is CASSQQDLRSNANTGELFF.